These T cell receptor beta chains were read from a single sample in a study of shared clonotypes between healthy human individuals. Sequencing was performed with immunoSEQ multiplex PCR; in TCRdb, only in-frame clones are kept and a portion is missing. Counted here are about 700,000 clones, around 72% occurring once; the ten biggest clones make up less than 2%. Sequences were obtained from memory CD4+ T cells sorted from blood. Receptor source: a woman between 25 and 40 years old in good health. The CDR3 runs from the conserved cysteine through the conserved F or W. The order of the fields is J gene, clone size, D gene, V gene, CDR3 DNA, CDR3 protein. D genes are given only for firm matches. Clone size appears in some rows only: once, few, many, or a class for an expanded clone.

TRBJ2-1,-,-,TRBV4-2,TGTGCCAGCAGCCAAGTTCTAACTAGAAATGAGCAGTTCTTC,CASSQVLTRNEQFF
TRBJ1-4,-,-,TRBV6-6,TGTGCCAGCAGTCCAGATGAAAAACTGTTTTTT,CASSPDEKLFF
TRBJ2-7,-,TRBD1,TRBV11-3,TGTGCCAGCAGCTTAACAGGGGGCGACGAGCAGTACTTC,CASSLTGGDEQYF
TRBJ2-1,-,-,TRBV7-9,TGTGCCAGCAGCCCCCCGCTCTCCTACAATGAGCAGTTCTTC,CASSPPLSYNEQFF
TRBJ1-4,-,-,TRBV18,TGTGCCAGCTCCGTAGTCCCTGTCGGTGCAACTAATGAAAAACTGTTTTTT,CASSVVPVGATNEKLFF
TRBJ1-1,-,TRBD1,TRBV10-3,TGTGCCATCAGTGGGACAGGGCGAGGGAACACTGAAGCTTTCTTT,CAISGTGRGNTEAFF
TRBJ1-2,few,TRBD1,TRBV2,TGTGCCAGCACCAGACAGGGTGCGAATTATGGCTACACCTTC,CASTRQGANYGYTF
TRBJ2-1,-,TRBD2,TRBV6-4,TGTGCCAGCAGTGACTCAACTAGCGGAAAAAAAGGGAATGAGCAGTTCTTC,CASSDSTSGKKGNEQFF
TRBJ1-1,-,TRBD1,TRBV4-1,TGCGCCAGCAGCCCTTCAGGACAGGGAGGTACTGAAGCTTTCTTT,CASSPSGQGGTEAFF
TRBJ2-5,-,-,TRBV19,TGTGCCAGTAGGTCCGGGGCTCAAGAGACCCAGTACTTC,CASRSGAQETQYF
TRBJ1-2,-,-,TRBV6-1,TGTGCCAGCAGTGCCTCAGGGCACGGCTACACCTTC,CASSASGHGYTF
TRBJ2-7,-,TRBD2,TRBV7-2,TGTGCCAGCCGCAATCCGGGAGGGGCTAGCTCCTACGAGCAGTACTTC,CASRNPGGASSYEQYF
TRBJ2-5,-,-,TRBV4-1,TGCGCCAGCAGCCAAGAAAGGACCCAGTACTTC,CASSQERTQYF
TRBJ2-2,-,-,TRBV10-1,TGCGCCAGCAGTGCCAGGGAATCCGGGGAGCTGTTTTTT,CASSARESGELFF
TRBJ2-1,-,TRBD2,TRBV14,TGTGCCAGCAGCAGGGGACTAGCGGGAGTTCTGTTCTTC,CASSRGLAGVLFF
TRBJ2-7,-,-,TRBV28,TGTGCCAGCAGTTTAGCAGGACAGCCCTACGAGCAGTACTTC,CASSLAGQPYEQYF
TRBJ2-5,-,TRBD1,TRBV10-3,TGTGCCATCAGTAGGGATACAGGGGGAGAGACCCAGTACTTC,CAISRDTGGETQYF
TRBJ2-7,once,TRBD2,TRBV7-9,TGTGCCAGCAAACTAGCGGGAGGCTACGAGCAGTACTTC,CASKLAGGYEQYF
TRBJ2-2,-,TRBD2,TRBV25-1,TGTGCCAGCAGTGCAGCGGGACGTACCGGGGAGCTGTTTTTT,CASSAAGRTGELFF
TRBJ2-1,many,TRBD2,TRBV5-1,TGCGCCAGCAGCTTGGCTAGCGGGTCCTACAATGAGCAGTTCTTC,CASSLASGSYNEQFF
TRBJ2-7,-,-,TRBV28,TGTGCCAGCCAGATAACAGGGTCCTACGAGCAGTACTTC,CASQITGSYEQYF
TRBJ1-4,once,-,TRBV27,TGTGCCAGCAGTTTAAGGGGTTTGACTAATGAAAAACTGTTTTTT,CASSLRGLTNEKLFF
TRBJ2-7,-,TRBD2,TRBV5-1,TGCGCCAGCGCCCCACTAGCGGGAGTAACAGTCTACGAGCAGTACTTC,CASAPLAGVTVYEQYF
TRBJ2-1,once,TRBD2,TRBV7-9,TGTGCCAGCAGCCCCCCATTCGCTAGCGGGAAGTCGTCCTACAATGAGCAGTTCTTC,CASSPPFASGKSSYNEQFF
TRBJ2-7,-,-,TRBV30,TGTGCCTGGACCCGGTCGGGAGTCACCTACGAGCAGTACTTC,CAWTRSGVTYEQYF
TRBJ1-1,-,TRBD1,TRBV10-2,TGCGCCAGCACCATGACAGGGGTCACTGAAGCTTTCTTT,CASTMTGVTEAFF
TRBJ1-3,-,-,TRBV7-2,TGTGCCAGCAGCGAGGGACTATACTCTGGAAACACCATATATTTT,CASSEGLYSGNTIYF
TRBJ2-5,-,TRBD2,TRBV18,TGTGCCAGCTCACCAGGACTAGCTACCGGGGAGACCCAGTACTTC,CASSPGLATGETQYF
TRBJ1-4,-,-,TRBV28,TGTGCCAGCAGTTATGTGTTCCCGGGGATTAATGAAAAACTGTTTTTT,CASSYVFPGINEKLFF
TRBJ2-1,few,TRBD2,TRBV27,TGTGCCAGCAGTCTACGCCCGGGACTAGCCGACCTGTACAATGAGCAGTTCTTC,CASSLRPGLADLYNEQFF
TRBJ1-1,few,-,TRBV7-2,TGTGCCAGCAGCCCGTTCCGTGAAGCTTTCTTT,CASSPFREAFF
TRBJ2-7,many,TRBD2,TRBV5-1,TGCGCCAGCAGCCGCGAACTAGCGAGGAGCTCCTACGAGCAGTACTTC,CASSRELARSSYEQYF
TRBJ2-5,-,-,TRBV6-5,TGTGCCAGCAGTTACGTGCATGAGACCCAGTACTTC,CASSYVHETQYF
TRBJ2-7,-,TRBD1,TRBV5-6,TGTGCCAGCAGCCCACAGGGGAGCGGCTACGAGCAGTACTTC,CASSPQGSGYEQYF
TRBJ2-7,-,TRBD2,TRBV20-1,TGCAGTGCCAACCGGGACTACATATCCTTC,CSANRDYISF
TRBJ1-2,many,-,TRBV28,TGTGCCACCTCTTTGGGGCAATATGGCTACACCTTC,CATSLGQYGYTF
TRBJ1-2,-,TRBD1,TRBV7-8,TGTGCCAGCAGCTTAGTGGGACAGGGGTACGGCTACACCTTC,CASSLVGQGYGYTF
TRBJ2-3,few,-,TRBV25-1,TGTGCCAGCACCCCGGTGGTGTGGAATAATAACACAGATACGCAGTATTTT,CASTPVVWNNNTDTQYF
TRBJ2-3,-,-,TRBV4-1,TGCGCCAGCAGCCAAGGAGACGGGGAAGTTAGGCAGTATTTT,CASSQGDGEVRQYF